The rows below give T cell receptor beta chains drawn from one sample of a study of cytomegalovirus exposure and HLA in healthy donors. Using immunoSEQ multiplex PCR, the repertoire was profiled, and TCRdb retains in-frame clones only, with some absent. The repertoire holds fewer than 150,000 clones, with approximately 86% as singletons. Sequencing was carried out using PBMCs. All receptors derive from a man younger than 35 in good health and CMV-seropositive. CDR3s include the opening cysteine and the closing phenylalanine or tryptophan. Fields, in order: V gene, CDR3 length, J gene, D gene, clone size, CDR3 DNA, CDR3 protein. A D gene is named only where the DNA matches it firmly. Part of the rows lack a size; the others show once, few, many or a class for expanded clones.

TRBV18	16	TRBJ2-5	TRBD1	.	TGTGCCAGCTCACCTACCGGGACAGGGCCCCAAGAGACCCAGTACTTC	CASSPTGTGPQETQYF
TRBV10-3	12	TRBJ2-7	.	.	TGTGCCACCAGAGGGGCAGTAGGGGAGCAGTACTTC	CATRGAVGEQYF
TRBV21-1	14	TRBJ2-7	.	.	TGTGCCAGCGCCCCGGGACAGACACTCTACGAGCAGTACTTC	CASAPGQTLYEQYF
TRBV5-6	15	TRBJ1-2	.	.	TGTGCCAGCAGCTCCTCCCCGGGACACTTCTATGGCTACACCTTC	CASSSSPGHFYGYTF
TRBV6-6	11	TRBJ2-3	.	.	TGTGCCAGCAGCCCAGGATATACGCAGTATTTT	CASSPGYTQYF
TRBV28	15	TRBJ2-3	TRBD1	few	TGTGCCAGCAGTTTGCCCGGACAGGGGTCAGATACGCAGTATTTT	CASSLPGQGSDTQYF
TRBV9	15	TRBJ1-2	TRBD1	once	TGTGCCAGCAGCGCTTTCGGGACAGGAAGGGTCGGCTACACCTTC	CASSAFGTGRVGYTF
TRBV9	16	TRBJ2-3	TRBD1	.	TGTGCCAGCAGCTCCTTGGGGACAGGGTGGACAGATACGCAGTATTTT	CASSSLGTGWTDTQYF
TRBV28	13	TRBJ2-7	TRBD1	.	TGTGCCAGCAGCACACAGGGGGCGCGGGAGCAGTACTTC	CASSTQGAREQYF
TRBV27	16	TRBJ2-2	TRBD1	.	TGTGCCAGCAGTTTAATGACAGGGGTGGACACCGGGGAGCTGTTTTTT	CASSLMTGVDTGELFF
TRBV7-2	15	TRBJ2-1	TRBD1	.	TGTGCCAGCAGCTCCGGGACAGGGGATATTAAGGGGCAGTTCTTC	CASSSGTGDIKGQFF
TRBV6-6	14	TRBJ1-3	TRBD1	.	TGTGCCAGCAGTTTACAGGGGGTACGAAACACCATATATTTT	CASSLQGVRNTIYF
TRBV4-1	14	TRBJ1-5	.	few	TGCGCCAGCAGCCTCGGGGTTAGCAATCAGCCCCAGCATTTT	CASSLGVSNQPQHF
TRBV14	15	TRBJ2-7	TRBD1	.	TGTGCCAGCAAACCCCTCGGGACAGGTAGTAGCGAGCAGTACTTC	CASKPLGTGSSEQYF
TRBV4-3	15	TRBJ2-1	TRBD2	.	TGCGCCAGCAGCCAAGACGGGGGGATCCACAATGAGCAGTTCTTC	CASSQDGGIHNEQFF
TRBV6-1	14	TRBJ2-3	.	.	TGTGCCAGCAGTGAATTCCGGGGCACAGATACGCAGTATTTT	CASSEFRGTDTQYF
TRBV2	15	TRBJ1-5	.	few	TGTGCCAGCAGTGAGGCGTTGGCAGGGGTACAGCCCCAGCATTTT	CASSEALAGVQPQHF
TRBV4-3	16	TRBJ2-3	TRBD1	.	TGCGCCAGCAGCTTCACCCCCGGGACAGGGACAGATACGCAGTATTTT	CASSFTPGTGTDTQYF
TRBV6-6	14	TRBJ2-1	.	.	TGTGCCAGCAGAAGGCAGGCCCAATACAATGAGCAGTTCTTC	CASRRQAQYNEQFF
TRBV14	16	TRBJ1-4	.	once	TGTGCCAGCAGCCAGGGCAAGACAGTCTTTAATGAAAAACTGTTTTTT	CASSQGKTVFNEKLFF
TRBV18	14	TRBJ1-1	.	.	TGTGCCAGCTCACCGGGGGAGGGAGAGACTGAAGCTTTCTTT	CASSPGEGETEAFF
TRBV19	16	TRBJ1-6	.	.	TGTGCCAGTAGTATTCGAACAGGGTCGGAAAATTCACCCCTCCACTTT	CASSIRTGSENSPLHF
TRBV11-2	15	TRBJ2-7	TRBD2	.	TGTGCCAGCAGCTTCGGCACTAGCGGGGGGGGCGAGCAGTACTTC	CASSFGTSGGGEQYF
TRBV7-8	16	TRBJ1-6	TRBD1	once	TGTGCCAGCAGCTTACTGACCGGGACAGATAATTCACCCCTCCACTTT	CASSLLTGTDNSPLHF
TRBV4-2	16	TRBJ1-6	TRBD1	.	TGTGCCAGCAGCCGGTCCACAGGGGGCTCGTCCTCACCCCTCCACTTT	CASSRSTGGSSSPLHF
TRBV7-9	14	TRBJ1-5	.	.	TGTGCCAGCAGCCCCACAGGGTCCGATCAGCCCCAGCATTTT	CASSPTGSDQPQHF
TRBV28	14	TRBJ2-5	.	.	TGTGCCAGCAGATTTAGGACACCTCTGGAGACCCAGTACTTC	CASRFRTPLETQYF
TRBV19	13	TRBJ2-5	.	.	TGTGCCAGTAGTATAGGCTCCGGAGAGACCCAGTACTTC	CASSIGSGETQYF
TRBV29-1	12	TRBJ1-1	.	once	TGCAGCGTTCTAGCGATGAACACTGAAGCTTTCTTT	CSVLAMNTEAFF
TRBV7-6	15	TRBJ1-1	TRBD1	.	TGTGCCAGCAGCCCCGACAGGGCCGGCAGAACTGAAGCTTTCTTT	CASSPDRAGRTEAFF
TRBV6-5	12	TRBJ1-1	.	.	TGTGCCAGCATTCCGAAAGGGGGAGAAGCTTTCTTT	CASIPKGGEAFF
TRBV15	13	TRBJ1-2	.	.	TGTGCCACCAGCAGAGACAGACAGTATGGCTACACCTTC	CATSRDRQYGYTF
TRBV6-5	14	TRBJ1-5	.	.	TGTGCCAGCAGTTACGAGAGCTCTTATCAGCCCCAGCATTTT	CASSYESSYQPQHF
TRBV10-1	18	TRBJ2-1	TRBD2	.	TGCGCCAGCAGTCGAGGGTCCAGCGGGGGGGCTGTCTACAATGAGCAGTTCTTC	CASSRGSSGGAVYNEQFF
TRBV7-9	18	TRBJ2-2	TRBD1	.	TGTGCCAGCAGCTTATCTAGCCCCCGACAGGGGGCGGCCGGGGAGCTGTTTTTT	CASSLSSPRQGAAGELFF
TRBV4-1	15	TRBJ2-3	.	.	TGCGCCAGCAGCCAAGACAGGGAGGGGGCAGATACGCAGTATTTT	CASSQDREGADTQYF
TRBV11-3	17	TRBJ2-1	TRBD1	.	TGTGCCAGCAGCTCCGCGGGACAGGGGGGCGGGTACAATGAGCAGTTCTTC	CASSSAGQGGGYNEQFF
TRBV5-4	14	TRBJ1-6	TRBD1	few	TGTGCCAGCAGCTTCGACAGGGTTAGTTCACCCCTCCACTTT	CASSFDRVSSPLHF
TRBV18	15	TRBJ2-2	TRBD1	once	TGTGCCAGCTCACTAAACAGGGGGAACACCGGGGAGCTGTTTTTT	CASSLNRGNTGELFF
TRBV28	16	TRBJ1-6	.	.	TGTGCCAGCACCCCTACTGAGGGTCAGGCGAATTCACCCCTCCACTTT	CASTPTEGQANSPLHF
TRBV27	15	TRBJ2-1	TRBD2	.	TGTGCCAGCAGTACTAGCGGGGGGGCCCTCAATGAGCAGTTCTTC	CASSTSGGALNEQFF
TRBV4-1	15	TRBJ2-7	TRBD2	.	TGCGCCAGCAGCCACAACTCCGGGACTAGCGACGAGCAGTACTTC	CASSHNSGTSDEQYF
TRBV5-1	16	TRBJ2-3	TRBD1	.	TGCGCCAGCAGTCCCGGGACAGGGACTTCCACAGATACGCAGTATTTT	CASSPGTGTSTDTQYF
TRBV6-6	14	TRBJ1-2	TRBD1	.	TGTGCCAGCACCTCACGGGGACAGGGACATGGCTACACCTTC	CASTSRGQGHGYTF
TRBV27	16	TRBJ2-5	.	.	TGTGCCAGCAGTACCCGGTTCACCTCGAGAGGGGAGACCCAGTACTTC	CASSTRFTSRGETQYF
TRBV11-1	15	TRBJ2-7	TRBD1	.	TGTGCCAGCACCCCACAGGGACAGGGGCACTACGAGCAGTACTTC	CASTPQGQGHYEQYF